The TCR beta chain described here comes from a study of vaccination effects on CD4 cells after COVID-19. Study-wide context: Sequencing followed a ViraFEST assay step that expanded antigen-specific CD4+ T cells with viral peptide pools. General study findings and limits: Relatively few convalescent patients took part in the study, which had no early post-infection timepoints.

A word on this clone: What it binds is unknown.

Once cultured for roughly ten days, the cells underwent separation to obtain CD4+ T cells. Trimming left V 1 base short and J 8 bases short, with 11 bases between. Germline V gives CDR1 SGHTA, CDR2 FQGNSA. This CDR3 is built from 13 residues. Data came from immunoSEQ multiplex PCR; TCRdb stores just in-frame clones and leaves some out. The data show 45,000 to 50,000 clones, more than 65% seen once. The chain joins TRBV7-2 to TRBJ1-2, with no clear D. The specimen comprised CD4+ T cells from PBMCs cultured without peptide, sampled before COVID-19 vaccination. The clonotype originates from a human donor who received a COVID-19 vaccine. The DNA of the CDR3 is TGTGCCAGCAGCTTAGATCCGGGCTACGGCTACACCTTC. Protein: CASSLDPGYGYTF.